This TCR beta chain was captured in a study of blood T cell repertoires in COVID-19. The germline CDR1 and CDR2 sequences are ENHRY and SYGVKD. The ends lost 0 bases at V and 6 bases at J; junction bases unmatched: 9. The CDR3 totals 17 residues. Clones were read by immunoSEQ multiplex PCR, and TCRdb kept only the in-frame ones, dropping some. This sample has 220,000 or so clones, with 65% to 85% found just once. Sequences were obtained from PBMCs or T cells enriched from blood (not recorded which). This receptor was identified in a woman in her thirties or forties who had recovered from COVID-19. J is TRBJ1-5 and V is TRBV10-3; 9 nucleotides agree with TRBD1. Written as DNA, the CDR3 is TGTGCCATCAGTGAGTCGGGGACAGGACAGGGGACTCAGCCCCAGCATTTT. The encoded protein is CAISESGTGQGTQPQHF.